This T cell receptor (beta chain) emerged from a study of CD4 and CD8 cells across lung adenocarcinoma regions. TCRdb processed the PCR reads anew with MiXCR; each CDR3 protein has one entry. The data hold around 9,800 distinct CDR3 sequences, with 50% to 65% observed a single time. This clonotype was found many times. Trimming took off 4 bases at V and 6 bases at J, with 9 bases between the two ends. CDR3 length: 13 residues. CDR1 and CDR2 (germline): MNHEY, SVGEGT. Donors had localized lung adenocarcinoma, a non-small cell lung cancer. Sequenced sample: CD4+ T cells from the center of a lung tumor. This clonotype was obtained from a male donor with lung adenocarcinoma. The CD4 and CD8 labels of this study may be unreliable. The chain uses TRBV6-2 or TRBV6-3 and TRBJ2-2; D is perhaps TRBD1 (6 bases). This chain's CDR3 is CASSSGVAGELFF. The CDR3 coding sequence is TGTGCCAGCAGTTCAGGGGTGGCCGGGGAGCTGTTTTTT.